This T cell receptor beta chain was retrieved from a study of T cells in Graves' hyperthyroidism and ophthalmopathy. Study-wide results and limits: Blood also held most thyroid clonotypes expanded beyond 0.001.

Germline CDR1 and CDR2: GTSNPN and SVGIG (reference sequence). V lost 5 bases and J lost 10; bases outside the gene matches: 7. CDR3 length: 12 residues. This clonotype was seen a few times. Antigen specificity is unknown. It may be a read error: a sequence one base away is much more abundant. Amplification yielded TCR beta CDR3 regions, with RNA transcripts as the source. A set of HTBI primers served as the primers for a first-round RT-PCR of the TCR CDR3. TCRdb recomputed calls from the multiplex PCR reads with MiXCR, one row per CDR3 protein. The table has 450,000 to 600,000 distinct CDR3 sequences, around 13% seen once. Patients were aged 18 to 65, had disease duration under 2 months, and had newly diagnosed hyperthyroidism. Fresh peripheral blood, around 10 ml of it, supplied the PBMCs.

Sequenced input: blood. The chain recombines TRBV30 with TRBJ1-1, with 10 nucleotides matching TRBD1. The clonotype originates from a woman aged 40 to 50 with Graves' hyperthyroidism. CDR3 region: CAWGPGQGRAFF. DNA for the CDR3: TGTGCCTGGGGTCCGGGACAGGGGAGAGCTTTCTTT.